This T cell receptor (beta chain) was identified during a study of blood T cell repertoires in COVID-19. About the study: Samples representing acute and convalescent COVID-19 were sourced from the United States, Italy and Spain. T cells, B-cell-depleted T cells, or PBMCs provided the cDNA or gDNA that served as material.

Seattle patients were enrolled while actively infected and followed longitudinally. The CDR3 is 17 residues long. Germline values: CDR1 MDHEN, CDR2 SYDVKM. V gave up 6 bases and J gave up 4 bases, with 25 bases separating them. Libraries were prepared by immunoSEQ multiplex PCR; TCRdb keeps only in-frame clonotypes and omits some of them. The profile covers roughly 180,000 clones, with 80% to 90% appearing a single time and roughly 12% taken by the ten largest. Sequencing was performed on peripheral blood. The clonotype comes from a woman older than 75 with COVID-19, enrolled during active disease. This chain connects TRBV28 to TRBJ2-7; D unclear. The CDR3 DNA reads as TGTGCCAGCAGCACGCCTAAAGAAAATAGGCGGCGTTACGAGCAGTACTTC. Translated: CASSTPKENRRRYEQYF.